A single sample is the source of the 28 T cell receptor beta chains below, sequenced in a study of blood T cell repertoires in COVID-19. TCRdb's copy holds only in-frame clones and misses some; the assay was immunoSEQ multiplex PCR. The data hold over 200,000 clones, with about 81% observed a single time. The source material was PBMCs or T cells enriched from blood (not recorded which). These receptors were taken from a man aged 40-50 years who had recovered from COVID-19.

This clone has a handful of counts. The V call is TRBV7-6, the J call TRBJ1-4; D might be TRBD1 (6 bases). V lost 5 bases, J lost 7 bases, and 14 bases lay in between. CDR3 length: 14 residues. Germline V lookup: CDR1 SGHVS, CDR2 FNYEAQ. CDR3 sequence reads: CASSLQGPVEKLFF. CDR3 DNA sequence: TGTGCCAGCAGCCTTCAGGGGCCCGTTGAAAAACTGTTTTTT.

This clone was seen only a few times. The genes are TRBV30 and TRBJ2-2, with TRBD1 as a possible D gene (6 bases). This CDR3 comprises 16 residues. Looked up from germline, CDR1 is GTSNPN and CDR2 is SVGIG (reference sequence). Trimming removed 0 bases from V and 3 bases from J, with 14 bases in between. Here the CDR3 reads CAWSVPPGHYTGELFF. CDR3 DNA sequence: TGTGCCTGGAGTGTACCCCCGGGACACTACACCGGGGAGCTGTTTTTT. Complete variable domain (other parts from reference TRBV30 and TRBJ2-2): SQTIHQWPATLVQPVGSPLSLECTVEGTSNPNLYWYRQAAGRGLQLLFYSVGIGQISSEVPQNLSASRPQDRQFILSSKKLLLSDSGFYLCAWSVPPGHYTGELFFGEGSRLTVL.

CDR3 coding DNA: TGTGCCAGCAGCCTTGGACAGGGGAGGTACGAGCAGTACTTC. Translating it yields CASSLGQGRYEQYF. This chain connects TRBV5-8 to TRBJ2-7; the match to TRBD1 covers 9 bases. Germline V gene sequence: CDR1 SGHTS, CDR2 YDEGEE. The CDR3 length is 14 residues. J was trimmed by 4 bases and V by 4 bases; bases with no gene match: 6. Together with reference TRBV5-8 and TRBJ2-7, the CDR3 gives the full variable domain: EAGVTQSPTHLIKTRGQQATLRCSPISGHTSVYWYQQALGLGLQFLLWYDEGEERNRGNFPPRFSGRQFPNYSSELNVNALELEDSALYLCASSLGQGRYEQYFGPGTRLTVT.

V and J are TRBV6-5 and TRBJ2-1, with 7 bases fitting TRBD1. V was pared by 4 bases and J by 7 bases, with 13 bases of the junction left unmatched. Looked up from germline, CDR1 is MNHEY and CDR2 is SVGAGI. This CDR3 has 16 residues. The CDR3: CASSSPLGTALNEQFF. For the CDR3, the DNA is TGTGCCAGCAGTTCTCCCCTGGGGACAGCCCTGAATGAGCAGTTCTTC.

This clone was seen a few times. V is TRBV19 and J is TRBJ1-2; D ambiguous. The CDR3 contains 14 residues. Looked up from germline, CDR1 is LNHDA and CDR2 is SQIVND (reference sequence). V dropped 4 bases and J dropped 4 bases, with 13 bases sitting between them. In DNA, the CDR3 is TGTGCCAGTAGTAGGTTGCAGGTCCCCTATGGCTACACCTTC. It translates to CASSRLQVPYGYTF.

This clone has a count of ten or more. The chain combines TRBV9 with TRBJ2-1; D is ambiguous. The CDR3 covers 14 residues. Between the trimmed V and J ends, which lost 0 bases and 10 bases, there was a span of 14 bases. CDR1 and CDR2 from the germline V gene are SGDLS and YYNGEE. This CDR3 is CASSVGIWAQEQFF. The DNA of the CDR3 is TGTGCCAGCAGCGTAGGGATTTGGGCACAGGAGCAGTTCTTC.

V and J are TRBV7-2 and TRBJ2-1; D ambiguous. CDR1 and CDR2 from the germline V gene are SGHTA and FQGNSA. V gave up 5 bases and J gave up 0 bases, with 8 bases separating them. The CDR3 loop spans 14 amino acids. CDR3 DNA: TGTGCCAGCAGCCACGGGTTCTCCTACAATGAGCAGTTCTTC. It specifies CASSHGFSYNEQFF.

V usage is TRBV5-1 and J usage is TRBJ1-3; maybe TRBD1 (6 bases). This CDR3 spans 14 amino acids. The germline V gene encodes CDR1 SGHRS and CDR2 YFSETQ. Trimming removed 7 bases at V and 0 bases at J, with 11 bases between. CDR3: CASGTDSSGNTIYF. Here the CDR3 DNA reads TGCGCCAGCGGAACGGACAGCTCTGGAAACACCATATATTTT. Full variable domain (remainder filled in from reference TRBV5-1 and TRBJ1-3): KAGVTQTPRYLIKTRGQQVTLSCSPISGHRSVSWYQQTPGQGLQFLFEYFSETQRNKGNFPGRFSGRQFSNSRSEMNVSTLELGDSALYLCASGTDSSGNTIYFGEGSWLTVV.

V gene TRBV21-1 combines with J gene TRBJ2-1; TRBD2, the table's D call, lacks a check against the DNA. TRBV21-1 is annotated as a pseudogene. The CDR3 extends over 17 amino acids. This chain's CDR3 is CASSKLPSGSSYNEQFF. For the CDR3, the DNA is TGTGCCAGCAGCAAATTACCTAGCGGGAGCTCCTACAATGAGCAGTTCTTC.

The chain carries TRBV5-4 and TRBJ1-2; D gene ambiguous. With 2 bases removed from V and 0 bases from J, the gap between germline ends came to 20 bases. Germline V CDR1 and CDR2: SGHNT, YYREEE (reference sequence). This CDR3 is built from 18 residues. This chain's CDR3 is CASSLLGGSREANYGYTF. CDR3 bases: TGTGCCAGCAGCTTATTAGGTGGATCTCGGGAGGCTAACTATGGCTACACCTTC. Full variable domain (remainder filled in from reference TRBV5-4 and TRBJ1-2): ETGVTQSPTHLIKTRGQQVTLRCSSQSGHNTVSWYQQALGQGPQFIFQYYREEENGRGNFPPRFSGLQFPNYSSELNVNALELDDSALYLCASSLLGGSREANYGYTFGSGTRLTVV.

The chain couples TRBV18 to TRBJ2-5, with 8 bases that match TRBD1. The V and J ends lost 5 bases and 1 base, in that order; junction bases with no gene match: 3. CDR1 and CDR2 from the germline V gene are KGHSH and LQKENI. CDR3 length: 14 amino acids. The CDR3 DNA reads TGTGCCAGCTCAGCCGGGACAGGCCAAGAGACCCAGTACTTC. Protein product: CASSAGTGQETQYF. The variable domain in full, with the rest retrieved from reference TRBV18 and TRBJ2-5, is NAGVMQNPRHLVRRRGQEARLRCSPMKGHSHVYWYRQLPEEGLKFMVYLQKENIIDESGMPKERFSAEFPKEGPSILRIQQVVRGDSAAYFCASSAGTGQETQYFGPGTRLLVL.

The V call is TRBV5-1, the J call TRBJ2-7; 9 positions agree with TRBD1. The V gene's germline CDR1 is SGHRS and CDR2 YFSETQ. V shed 0 bases and J 9 bases; nucleotides not matched to a gene: 10. The CDR3 contains 15 residues. The CDR3 spells CASSLEGTGLKGQYF. Written as DNA, the CDR3 is TGCGCCAGCAGCTTGGAAGGGACAGGGTTAAAGGGGCAGTACTTC.

This chain connects TRBV11-2 to TRBJ2-1; D possibly corresponds to TRBD2 (6 bases). V was cut by 4 bases and J by 6 bases, with 19 bases left in between. From germline, CDR1 is SGHAT and CDR2 FQNNGV. This CDR3 spans 16 amino acids. The DNA for the CDR3 is TGTGCCAGCAGCTGGGTGACCGGGACTGGAGGCAATGAGCAGTTCTTC. Its translation: CASSWVTGTGGNEQFF.

This chain joins TRBV7-2 and TRBJ2-4; TRBD1 is a possible D gene (5 bases). Trimming left V 1 base short and J 2 bases short, with 9 bases between. The CDR3 length is 15 residues. CDR1 is SGHTA, CDR2 FQGNSA, per germline. CDR3 sequence (DNA): TGTGCCAGCAGCTTAGTAGCAGGGTCCAAAAACATTCAGTACTTC. Its translation is CASSLVAGSKNIQYF.

V and J are TRBV24-1 and TRBJ2-2, with TRBD1 identical over 8 bases. With 3 bases clipped from V and 6 bases from J, the junction kept 2 bases outside the gene matches. This CDR3 is built from 14 residues. Germline V CDR1 and CDR2: KGHDR, SFDVKD. CDR3 coding DNA: TGTGCCACCAGTGATCCCAGGGGGCCCGGGGAGCTGTTTTTT. It is translated as CATSDPRGPGELFF.

About this clone itself: This sample includes further DNA sequences coding for the same CDR3. The J gene is TRBJ2-1, the V gene TRBV5-1; the match to TRBD2 covers 8 bases. V gave up 2 bases and J gave up 1 base; unmatched junction bases: 2. CDR3 length: 15 residues. In germline, CDR1 is SGHRS, CDR2 YFSETQ. CDR3 residues: CASSLTGGSYNEQFF. Here the CDR3 DNA reads TGCGCCAGCAGCTTAACGGGAGGGTCCTACAATGAGCAGTTCTTC. The full variable domain, rest sourced from reference TRBV5-1 and TRBJ2-1, is KAGVTQTPRYLIKTRGQQVTLSCSPISGHRSVSWYQQTPGQGLQFLFEYFSETQRNKGNFPGRFSGRQFSNSRSEMNVSTLELGDSALYLCASSLTGGSYNEQFFGPGTRLTVL.

V and J are TRBV11-2 and TRBJ2-7; 13 nucleotides agree with TRBD2. This CDR3 is 17 amino acids long. The V segment lost 6 bases and the J segment 2 bases; nucleotides outside the gene matches: 10. CDR1 and CDR2 from the germline V gene are SGHAT and FQNNGV. CDR3 bases: TGTGCCAGCAGTTTGCCTAGGGGACTAGCGGGACCCTACGAGCAGTACTTC. As protein: CASSLPRGLAGPYEQYF.

V is TRBV5-1 and J is TRBJ1-4, with 7 bases fitting TRBD1. The CDR3 has 14 amino acids. From germline, CDR1 is SGHRS and CDR2 YFSETQ. The J segment lost 8 bases and the V segment lost 0 bases, leaving 4 bases of the junction unmatched. CDR3 DNA: TGCGCCAGCAGCTTGGGACAGGGAAAAGAAAAACTGTTTTTT. Residues: CASSLGQGKEKLFF.

The chain carries TRBV19 and TRBJ2-1, with 7 bases fitting TRBD1. The CDR3 sequence is 15 residues long. The trim removed 4 bases at V and 8 bases at J, leaving 11 bases unmatched. The germline V gene has CDR1 LNHDA and CDR2 SQIVND (reference sequence). CDR3: CASSRTGTAIDEQFF. The DNA for the CDR3 is TGTGCCAGTAGTAGGACCGGGACAGCGATAGATGAGCAGTTCTTC. The whole variable domain, filled in from reference TRBV19 and TRBJ2-1, reads DGGITQSPKYLFRKEGQNVTLSCEQNLNHDAMYWYRQDPGQGLRLIYYSQIVNDFQKGDIAEGYSVSREKKESFPLTVTSAQKNPTAFYLCASSRTGTAIDEQFFGPGTRLTVL.

The chain is built from TRBV6-5 and TRBJ1-1, with 11 bases aligning to TRBD1. V dropped 7 bases and J dropped 5; count of bases not matched to a gene: 6. Germline lookup yields CDR1 MNHEY and CDR2 SVGAGI. There are 14 residues in the CDR3. In DNA form, the CDR3 reads TGTGCCAGCACCAGAGGACAGGGGGCAACTGAAGCTTTCTTT. Protein product: CASTRGQGATEAFF.

The rearrangement uses TRBV15 and TRBJ2-2; 14 positions agree with TRBD2. The CDR3 contains 16 residues. V gave up 3 bases and J gave up 4 bases; unmatched junction bases: 1. The germline V gene encodes CDR1 LNHNV and CDR2 YYDKDF (reference sequence). This CDR3 reads CATSRGLAGVTGELFF. The CDR3 region has the DNA TGTGCCACCAGCAGGGGACTAGCGGGGGTCACCGGGGAGCTGTTTTTT.

The rearrangement joins TRBV10-3 to TRBJ2-1; the D gene is possibly TRBD2 (6 bases). The CDR3 is 15 residues long. Germline CDR1 is ENHRY and CDR2 is SYGVKD. The ends were cut back, 6 bases at V and 1 base at J, with 13 bases in the middle. CDR3 nucleotide sequence: TGTGCCATCAGCGCCCCCGGGGGATCCTACAATGAGCAGTTCTTC. Translation gives CAISAPGGSYNEQFF.

The chain uses TRBV7-6 and TRBJ2-3; 7 nucleotides match TRBD2. Germline lookup yields CDR1 SGHVS and CDR2 FNYEAQ. CDR3 size: 17 residues. With V trimmed by 1 base and J by 4 bases, 11 bases remained unmatched. The CDR3 is CASSLVLASGVSDTQYF. In nucleotides, the CDR3 is TGTGCCAGCAGCTTAGTTTTGGCAAGCGGGGTATCAGATACGCAGTATTTT.

The V and J genes are TRBV7-9 and TRBJ1-1; D gene uncertain. CDR1 and CDR2 (germline): SEHNR, FQNEAQ (reference sequence). The CDR3 is 14 amino acids. V lost 3 bases to trimming and J lost 5 bases, with 13 bases between them. CDR3: CASSLGDLATEAFF. CDR3 DNA: TGTGCCAGCAGCTTGGGAGATCTGGCAACTGAAGCTTTCTTT. The variable domain in full, completed from reference TRBV7-9 and TRBJ1-1, reads DTGVSQNPRHKITKRGQNVTFRCDPISEHNRLYWYRQTLGQGPEFLTYFQNEAQLEKSRLLSDRFSAERPKGSFSTLEIQRTEQGDSAMYLCASSLGDLATEAFFGQGTRLTVV.

This chain connects TRBV2 to TRBJ2-1; 7 bases match TRBD2. From germline, CDR1 is SNHLY and CDR2 FYNNEI. Unmatched junction bases numbered 5, after V lost 4 bases and J lost 5 bases. This CDR3 contains 14 residues. DNA for the CDR3: TGTGCCAGCAGTGGGACTAGGAATGACAATGAGCAGTTCTTC. This gives the protein CASSGTRNDNEQFF.

The J gene is TRBJ2-7, the V gene TRBV4-2; tentative D call: TRBD1 (6 bases). This CDR3 is built from 16 residues. V gave up 1 base and J gave up 1 base, with 14 bases separating them. Germline V gene data show CDR1 as LGHNA and CDR2 as YNFKEQ. CDR3: CASSQASDRRSYEQYF. The CDR3 DNA sequence: TGTGCCAGCAGCCAAGCCTCAGACAGGAGGTCCTACGAGCAGTACTTC.

This clone was recorded a few times. This chain connects TRBV7-2 to TRBJ2-1; 7 nucleotides align to TRBD1. Trimming removed 5 bases from V and 4 bases from J; junction bases left unmatched: 11. Germline V gives CDR1 SGHTA, CDR2 FQGNSA. This CDR3 is 16 amino acids long. CDR3 in DNA: TGTGCCAGCAGCAAGGTGGGGACAGCAATGTACAATGAGCAGTTCTTC. Its protein product is CASSKVGTAMYNEQFF.

The rearrangement links TRBV9 to TRBJ2-2, with 10 bases aligning to TRBD1. V was pared by 3 bases and J by 6 bases, with 8 bases of the junction left unmatched. From germline, CDR1 is SGDLS and CDR2 YYNGEE. The CDR3 consists of 16 residues. CDR3 region: CASSAPGQGYSGELFF. CDR3 nucleotide sequence: TGTGCCAGCAGCGCCCCGGGACAGGGGTATTCCGGGGAGCTGTTTTTT.